This T cell receptor beta chain was retrieved from a study of T cell responses to AZD1222 COVID-19 vaccine (dated by TCRdb to about 2021). Looking at the study overall: A total of 233 trial participants underwent TCR sequencing, of whom about 210 had received two doses of AZD1222 and roughly 26 had received two doses of the MenACWY control vaccine. Trial participants were enrolled by age into subgroups of 18-55, 56-69 and 70-plus years, and around 150, 29 and 61 TCR-sequenced participants, respectively, were included in these subgroups. General study outcomes and caveats: Conclusions about previously exposed vaccinees were limited because only six AZD1222 recipients were SARS-CoV-2 seropositive at baseline. Participants were mostly white British and included more females than males, and it was suggested by the authors that clonal diversity may have been underestimated. Reportedly, almost half of the unique spike-specific TCRs recognized epitopes lying outside the regions that are mutated in the B.1.351 and B.1.1.7 variants. The 56-69-year group was small, and its depth increase did not reach significance, likely because of low power. CD4 TCRs associated with the vaccine covered the entire spike protein, and the dominant responses were in regions 160-218 and 743-854. Because no samples from the day 14 peak response were available, repertoires could be characterized only after the peak T cell response. After two AZD1222 doses, spike-specific TCR breadth and depth were significantly higher than at day 0 and than in MenACWY recipients.

In light of the paper, this sample's time point label describes: about 28 days (+/-7) after the second vaccine dose. AZD1222 recipients given second doses at about 4 weeks or at about 12 weeks were pooled, since spike-specific TCR depth and breadth were not found to differ between the two schedules. Samples from vaccinated people were obtained from the UK trials COV001 and COV002, which included a single-blind randomized controlled phase 2/3 trial of AZD1222 (ChAdOx1 nCoV-19) in healthy adults. For TCRbeta chain sequencing, PBMC samples from trial participants were taken at day 0 and at day 28 after the second dose. Trimming at the junction amounts to 4 bases on V and 4 bases on J, and the germline ends lie 11 bases apart. CDR1 is given as SGHAT and CDR2 as FQNNGV, both from the germline V gene. The CDR3 goes from the cysteine to the phenylalanine over 14 residues. Kept here is only the CDR3 DNA, which spans 42 bases and is read in frame from base 1.

The CDR3 regions of human TCRbeta chains were analyzed by immunosequencing. Under the source paper's analysis protocol: TCRs in the repertoires were compared against a reference library of SARS-CoV-2-specific TCRs that had been generated with the MIRA antigen-specificity platform. Breadth meant the fraction of unique TCRs that were SARS-CoV-2-associated, whereas depth meant the fraction of total T cells that were SARS-CoV-2-associated. Using the MIRA data, each spike-specific TCR was assigned both to the spike region to which the TCR was reactive and to a CD4 or CD8 class. Log10-transformed breadth and depth values were compared by one-way ANOVA with Sidak's multiple comparisons tests. Not all clones reach the TCRdb copy of this immuneACCESS table, which keeps in-frame sequences only. Checked studies attribute under half of the gap to unresolved V genes and leave the rest unexplained. V and J calls and clone size are as listed in that table; D and trimming were resolved from the DNA. The sample table holds 80,000 to 100,000 clones, of which roughly 85% were seen once. The ten biggest clones cover around 3.5% of the sample.

For this clone: What antigen it recognizes has not been identified. Nothing much larger sits one base from this clone, and base qualities are not available.

The sample consisted of peripheral blood, taken 28 days after the second AZD1222 dose. The rearranged chain carries TRBV11-2 and TRBJ1-3; the D segment cannot be called with confidence. The source is an adult who received the AZD1222 COVID-19 vaccine. The CDR3 in this case is CASSSGLEGNTIYF. DNA sequence: TGTGCCAGCAGCTCCGGGCTCGAGGGAAACACCATATATTTT.